The T cell receptor (beta chain) described here comes from a study of blood T cell repertoires in COVID-19. Study-wide context: Material from acute and convalescent COVID-19 was sourced from the United States, Italy and Spain. PBMCs, B-cell-depleted T cells, or T cells provided the cDNA or gDNA that made up the material.

The CDR3 sequence is 15 residues long. CDR1 LNHDA and CDR2 SQIVND come from the germline V gene (reference sequence). In the original processing: For nucleated cells, counts were estimated from reference gene primer amplification. The assay was immunoSEQ multiplex PCR, and TCRdb's table has in-frame clones only and misses some. V and J calls and clone size are as listed in that table; D and trimming were resolved from the DNA. The sample holds nearly 40,000 clones; about 88% are singletons and the top ten take 19%. Notes on this clone: The junction departs from the called germline gene at one end, perhaps through a read error.

Sequencing was performed on peripheral blood. This receptor was taken from a man in his fifties in a cohort sampled during active COVID-19. The chain links TRBV19 to TRBJ1-2; 7 bases fit TRBD1. CDR3: CASSIGTGVSYGHTF. In nucleotides, the CDR3 is TGTGCCAGTAGTATAGGTACAGGGGTAAGCTATGGCCACACCTTC. Full variable domain (remainder filled in from reference TRBV19 and TRBJ1-2): DGGITQSPKYLFRKEGQNVTLSCEQNLNHDAMYWYRQDPGQGLRLIYYSQIVNDFQKGDIAEGYSVSREKKESFPLTVTSAQKNPTAFYLCASSIGTGVSYGHTFGSGTRLTVV.